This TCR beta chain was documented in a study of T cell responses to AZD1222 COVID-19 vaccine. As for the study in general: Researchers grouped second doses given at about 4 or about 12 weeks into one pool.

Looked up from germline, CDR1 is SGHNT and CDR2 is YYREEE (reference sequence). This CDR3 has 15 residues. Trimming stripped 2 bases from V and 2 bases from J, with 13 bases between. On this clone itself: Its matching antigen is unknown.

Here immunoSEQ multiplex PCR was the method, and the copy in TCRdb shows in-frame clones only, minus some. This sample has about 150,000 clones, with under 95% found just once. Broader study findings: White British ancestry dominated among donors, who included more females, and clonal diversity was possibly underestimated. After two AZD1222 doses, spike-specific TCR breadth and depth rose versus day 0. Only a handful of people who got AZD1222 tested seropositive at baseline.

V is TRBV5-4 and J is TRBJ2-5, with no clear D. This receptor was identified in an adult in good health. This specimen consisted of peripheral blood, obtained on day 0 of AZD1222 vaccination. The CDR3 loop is CASSLELGQQETQYF. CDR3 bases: TGTGCCAGCAGCTTAGAGTTAGGGCAACAAGAGACCCAGTACTTC.